The 28 T cell receptor beta chains below all came from one sample that was sequenced in a study of graft-versus-host responses after intestinal transplantation (dated by TCRdb to the early 2020s). Read against the paper, the sample's time point label means: cells obtained before transplantation from donor or recipient. Their target antigens are unknown. Libraries came from the immunoSEQ multiplex PCR assay. TCRdb re-hosts the immuneACCESS table, in-frame sequences only. Its copies lack some clones; in the studies checked, an unresolved V gene accounts for under half of them, and the cause for the rest is not known. For this sample the table gives 95,000 to 130,000 clones, of which approximately 90% were detected only once. Roughly 0.17% of the sample comes from the top ten. The sequenced sample was unstimulated CD4+ T cells sorted from spleen or lymph node cells, obtained before intestinal transplant. The source of these receptors is a human donor who received an intestinal transplant.

The chain joins TRBV27 to TRBJ1-1; D not certain. Germline assignment: CDR1 MNHEY and CDR2 SMNVEV (reference sequence). The CDR3 runs 16 residues. V was cut by 3 bases and J by 4 bases, with 18 bases left in between. The CDR3: CASSFLRAMGSTEAFF. The CDR3, as DNA: TGTGCCAGCAGTTTCTTACGGGCGATGGGGAGCACTGAAGCTTTCTTT.

The chain employs TRBV6-5 and TRBJ1-1, with D possibly being TRBD1 (5 bases). The CDR3 is 15 residues long. Trimming removed 9 bases from V and 2 bases from J, with 19 bases in between. Germline values: CDR1 MNHEY, CDR2 SVGAGI. In DNA form, the CDR3 reads TGTGCCAGTAAGATAACAGGATTACCCAACACTGAAGCTTTCTTT. Amino acids: CASKITGLPNTEAFF.

V and J are TRBV11-2 and TRBJ2-3; D is unclear. Germline lookup yields CDR1 SGHAT and CDR2 FQNNGV. The CDR3 totals 12 residues. V dropped 5 bases and J dropped 0 bases, with 3 bases sitting between them. CDR3 in DNA: TGTGCCAGCAGCCCTAGCACAGATACGCAGTATTTT. It yields the protein CASSPSTDTQYF.

J is TRBJ2-5 and V is TRBV15, with a possible D match to TRBD2 (6 bases). The CDR3 spans 18 residues. Trimming removed 1 base at V and 2 bases at J, with 20 bases between. Per the germline V gene, CDR1 is LNHNV and CDR2 is YYDKDF (reference sequence). As DNA, the CDR3 is TGTGCCACCAGCAGAGGTCCCCTTGGATTGGCGGGACAAGAGACCCAGTACTTC. Amino acid sequence: CATSRGPLGLAGQETQYF.

A few counts support this clone. In DNA, the CDR3 is TGCGCCAGCAGCTTGCACGGTAACTACGAGCAGTACTTC. Amino acids: CASSLHGNYEQYF. The J gene is TRBJ2-7, the V gene TRBV5-1; no clear D. The germline CDR1 and CDR2 sequences are SGHRS and YFSETQ. This CDR3 has 13 residues. The germline V and J ends were trimmed by 1 base and 3 bases, with 8 bases remaining between them.

This clone has a single count. The J gene is TRBJ2-1, the V gene TRBV7-3; D not certain. The CDR3 is 16 residues long. The V end lost 5 bases, the J end lost 7 bases, and 21 bases lay between the germline ends. CDR1 and CDR2 from the germline V gene are SGHTA and FQGTGA. CDR3 residues: CASSLNGPPVGNEQFF. The CDR3 DNA is TGTGCCAGCAGCCTAAATGGGCCTCCCGTTGGAAATGAGCAGTTCTTC.

The chain employs TRBV2 and TRBJ1-5, with TRBD1 as a possible D gene (6 bases). Trimming pared 10 bases from V and 4 bases from J, leaving 11 bases between. The CDR3 is 12 amino acids. Germline V gives CDR1 SNHLY, CDR2 FYNNEI. CDR3 in amino acids: CATRGANQPQHF. The CDR3 nucleotides read TGTGCCACCCGGGGGGCAAATCAGCCCCAGCATTTT.

V usage is TRBV23-1 and J usage is TRBJ1-1; no definite D call. TRBV23-1 carries the ORF label, with uncertain function. This CDR3 has 14 amino acids. Deletions cut 0 bases from V and 4 bases from J, with 9 bases between. CDR3 sequence (DNA): TGCGCCAGCAGTCAATCGGAAAGCGGCACTGAAGCTTTCTTT. This translates into CASSQSESGTEAFF.

This rearrangement joins TRBV27 to TRBJ1-1; D is undetermined. Between the trimmed V and J ends, which lost 2 bases and 4 bases, there was a span of 14 bases. The length of the CDR3 is 15 residues. Germline V CDR1 and CDR2: MNHEY, SMNVEV (reference sequence). The CDR3 reads CASSLRPGLATEAFF. Here the CDR3 DNA reads TGTGCCAGCAGTTTACGGCCGGGATTAGCCACTGAAGCTTTCTTT.

CDR3 in DNA: TGTGCCAGCAGCGTAGGGACAGGGAGCAATCAGCCCCAGCATTTT. Encoded protein: CASSVGTGSNQPQHF. The rearrangement uses TRBV9 and TRBJ1-5; 8 bases are a match to TRBD1. Trimming cost V 0 bases and J 1 base; bases outside gene matches: 0. CDR1 and CDR2 from the germline V gene are SGDLS and YYNGEE. There are 15 residues in the CDR3.

This clone was seen only once. The gene calls are TRBV18 and TRBJ2-5; tentatively, D is TRBD1 (5 bases). The germline V gene has CDR1 KGHSH and CDR2 LQKENI. V was shortened by 1 base and J by 2 bases, with 5 bases between the two germline ends. This CDR3 spans 13 amino acids. CDR3 bases: TGTGCCAGCTCACCACAGGGGCAAGAGACCCAGTACTTC. The encoded protein is CASSPQGQETQYF.

Turning to this clone: This specimen includes other DNA sequences encoding the same CDR3. The V and J genes are TRBV7-2 and TRBJ2-7; TRBD2 might be the D (6 bases). CDR1 SGHTA and CDR2 FQGNSA come from the germline V gene. The germline V and J ends were trimmed by 1 base and 0 bases, with 7 bases remaining between them. The CDR3 has 14 residues. DNA of the CDR3: TGTGCCAGCAGCTTAGGCGGGACCTCCTACGAGCAGTACTTC. It encodes CASSLGGTSYEQYF.

The V gene is TRBV30, the J gene TRBJ2-7, with D possibly matching TRBD2 (5 bases). The CDR3 length is 11 residues. V gave up 3 bases and J gave up 4 bases, with 7 bases separating them. Germline V CDR1 and CDR2: GTSNPN, SVGIG (reference sequence). In DNA, the CDR3 is TGTGCCTGGAGGAGGACTTACGAGCAGTACTTC. Translating it yields CAWRRTYEQYF.

The gene calls are TRBV18 and TRBJ1-6; D not resolved. Trimming stripped 2 bases from V and 0 bases from J, with 8 bases between. The germline CDR1 and CDR2 sequences are KGHSH and LQKENI. The CDR3 loop spans 16 amino acids. The CDR3 sequence: CASSPSVSSYNSPLHF. The CDR3 DNA reads as TGTGCCAGCTCACCAAGCGTGAGCTCCTATAATTCACCCCTCCACTTT.

The genes are TRBV6-1 and TRBJ2-7; 7 bases match TRBD1. With 5 bases clipped from V and 2 bases from J, the junction kept 9 bases outside the gene matches. CDR1 is MNHNS and CDR2 is SASEGT in the germline V gene. This CDR3 has 15 amino acids. The CDR3 coding sequence is TGTGCCAGCAGTCCCCGGGACAGTCTCACCTACGAGCAGTACTTC. Amino acids: CASSPRDSLTYEQYF.

The chain carries TRBV20-1 and TRBJ1-3, with no clear D. The CDR3 covers 11 residues. In germline, CDR1 is DFQATT, CDR2 SNEGSKA (reference sequence). Trimming cost V 6 bases and J 7 bases, with 10 bases left between them. Here the CDR3 reads CSARFGNTIYF. As DNA, the CDR3 is TGCAGTGCACGCTTCGGGAACACCATATATTTT.

The CDR3 nucleotides are TGCGCCAGCTCCGGGACTAGCGGGGGTAACAATGAGCAGTTCTTC. Protein: CASSGTSGGNNEQFF. The chain links TRBV5-1 to TRBJ2-1, with 14 positions matching TRBD2. V was clipped by 7 bases and J by 5 bases; unmatched bases: 5. Germline V gene lookup returns CDR1 SGHRS and CDR2 YFSETQ. The CDR3 has 15 residues.

This rearrangement joins TRBV7-6 to TRBJ2-7, with D unresolved. The CDR3 totals 13 residues. Trimming removed 1 base at V and 3 bases at J, with 7 bases between. CDR1 SGHVS and CDR2 FNYEAQ come from the germline V gene. DNA for the CDR3: TGTGCCAGCAGCTTAGAAACAGACTACGAGCAGTACTTC. Protein: CASSLETDYEQYF.

The rearrangement links TRBV2 to TRBJ1-2; 10 bases align to TRBD1. The CDR3 totals 13 residues. From germline, CDR1 is SNHLY and CDR2 FYNNEI. After removal of 6 bases from V and 6 bases from J, the junction contained 4 bases not matched to a gene. The CDR3 DNA follows: TGTGCCAGCAGCGCCGGGACAGGGGATGGCTACACCTTC. Translation: CASSAGTGDGYTF. The full variable domain, with the rest looked up from reference TRBV2 and TRBJ1-2, is EPEVTQTPSHQVTQMGQEVILRCVPISNHLYFYWYRQILGQKVEFLVSFYNNEISEKSEIFDDQFSVERPDGSNFTLKIRSTKLEDSAMYFCASSAGTGDGYTFGSGTRLTVV.

The chain links TRBV4-1 to TRBJ1-4; D is unclear. Trimming removed 3 bases at V and 7 bases at J, with 12 bases between. Germline assignment: CDR1 MGHRA and CDR2 YSYEKL. CDR3 length equals 14 residues. The CDR3: CASSHAWAGEKLFF. DNA for the CDR3: TGCGCCAGCAGCCATGCTTGGGCGGGTGAAAAACTGTTTTTT.

The chain couples TRBV19 to TRBJ1-2, with D possibly being TRBD1 (6 bases). This CDR3 has 14 amino acids. Germline values: CDR1 LNHDA, CDR2 SQIVND (reference sequence). V shed 2 bases and J shed 4 bases, with 11 bases lying between them. The CDR3 region is CASSIQGLGYGYTF. In DNA form, the CDR3 reads TGTGCCAGTAGTATACAGGGGCTAGGCTATGGCTACACCTTC.

The V gene is TRBV6-5, the J gene TRBJ2-7; the match to TRBD1 covers 8 bases. CDR1 and CDR2 (germline): MNHEY, SVGAGI. Trimming took 4 bases from V and 3 from J; bases not matched to a gene: 5. This CDR3 contains 14 residues. The CDR3 nucleotides are TGTGCCAGCAGTTTCCGGGACAGGCTCTACGAGCAGTACTTC. Its protein product is CASSFRDRLYEQYF.

This rearrangement joins TRBV28 to TRBJ1-4, with TRBD1 matching 9 bases. The CDR3 loop spans 15 amino acids. Germline V lookup: CDR1 MDHEN, CDR2 SYDVKM. J gave up 6 bases and V 4 bases, and 6 bases lay outside the gene matches. The CDR3 is CASSSQGAGDEKLFF. The DNA of the CDR3 is TGTGCCAGCAGTTCACAGGGGGCAGGGGATGAAAAACTGTTTTTT.

This chain uses TRBV11-2 with TRBJ2-7; 7 bases fit TRBD1. The length of the CDR3 is 16 residues. Losses at the gene ends were 0 bases for V and 3 bases for J; bases not matched to a gene: 8. Germline-derived CDR1 and CDR2 are SGHAT and FQNNGV. CDR3 loop: CASSLEAYRGLYEQYF. The CDR3 DNA reads as TGTGCCAGCAGCTTAGAGGCGTACAGGGGTCTCTACGAGCAGTACTTC. Together with reference TRBV11-2 and TRBJ2-7, the CDR3 gives the full variable domain: EAGVAQSPRYKIIEKRQSVAFWCNPISGHATLYWYQQILGQGPKLLIQFQNNGVVDDSQLPKDRFSAERLKGVDSTLKIQPAKLEDSAVYLCASSLEAYRGLYEQYFGPGTRLTVT.

This chain joins TRBV27 and TRBJ1-2, with 8 bases fitting TRBD1. The germline gives CDR1 MNHEY, CDR2 SMNVEV (reference sequence). Germline trimming cut 1 base from V and 1 base from J; bases unmatched to any gene: 8. The CDR3 consists of 17 residues. In DNA form, the CDR3 reads TGTGCCAGCAGTTTATACTCCCAGGGGGCGGTTAACTATGGCTACACCTTC. This encodes CASSLYSQGAVNYGYTF.

The rearrangement links TRBV13 to TRBJ2-4; a weak D match, TRBD2 (5 bases). V lost 3 bases to trimming and J lost 3 bases, with 9 bases between them. CDR1 PRHDT and CDR2 FYEKMQ come from the germline V gene (reference sequence). CDR3 length: 14 amino acids. The CDR3 region is CASSLRVVKNIQYF. Here the CDR3 DNA reads TGTGCCAGCAGCTTGCGGGTGGTCAAAAACATTCAGTACTTC.

The V gene is TRBV11-1, the J gene TRBJ1-6; D ambiguous. Germline assignment: CDR1 SGHAT and CDR2 FQDESV (reference sequence). Trimming stripped 0 bases from V and 6 bases from J, with 6 bases between. The CDR3 is 14 residues long. The CDR3 coding sequence is TGTGCCAGCAGCTTAGCACGGTCTAATTCACCCCTCCACTTT. This gives the protein CASSLARSNSPLHF.

V and J are TRBV7-6 and TRBJ1-4; D may be TRBD1 (6 bases). The CDR3 is 15 residues long. Germline values: CDR1 SGHVS, CDR2 FNYEAQ. V was trimmed by 4 bases and J by 10 bases, leaving 19 bases between them. The CDR3 here is CASSSSYRELGKLFF. CDR3 DNA: TGTGCCAGCAGCTCCAGTTACAGGGAGTTGGGAAAACTGTTTTTT.